Following are 22 T cell receptor beta chains from one sample sequenced in a study of T cell responses to AZD1222 COVID-19 vaccine. Assay used: immunoSEQ multiplex PCR; TCRdb lists only in-frame clones, some missing. The sample records approximately 100,000 clones, about 87% being singletons. The sample was peripheral blood, taken on day 0 of AZD1222 vaccination. The receptors derive from an adult in good health.

This chain links TRBV9 with TRBJ2-3; unclear D gene. The germline V and J ends were trimmed by 4 bases and 8 bases, with 14 bases remaining between them. CDR1 SGDLS and CDR2 YYNGEE come from the germline V gene. The CDR3 loop spans 13 amino acids. The CDR3 sequence is CASSPSTPGTQYF. The CDR3, as DNA: TGTGCCAGCAGCCCATCTACTCCGGGTACGCAGTATTTT.

This clone has only one observation. The chain joins TRBV28 to TRBJ1-1; the D gene is possibly TRBD1 (5 bases). The germline V gene has CDR1 MDHEN and CDR2 SYDVKM. The CDR3 is 12 amino acids. Trimming shortened V by 4 bases and J by 6 bases, and 9 bases separated the two germline ends. The CDR3 here is CASSSRGAEAFF. In DNA form, the CDR3 reads TGTGCCAGCAGTTCCAGAGGGGCTGAAGCTTTCTTT.

The J gene is TRBJ2-6, the V gene TRBV30; D uncertain. Germline CDR1 is GTSNPN and CDR2 is SVGIG (reference sequence). The germline V and J ends were trimmed by 5 bases and 4 bases, with 6 bases remaining between them. CDR3 length: 12 amino acids. CDR3 bases: TGTGCCTGGGGCAAGGGGGCCAACGTCCTGACTTTC. Residues: CAWGKGANVLTF. The entire variable domain, with the rest obtained from reference TRBV30 and TRBJ2-6, is as follows: SQTIHQWPATLVQPVGSPLSLECTVEGTSNPNLYWYRQAAGRGLQLLFYSVGIGQISSEVPQNLSASRPQDRQFILSSKKLLLSDSGFYLCAWGKGANVLTFGAGSRLTVL.

The chain employs TRBV20-1 and TRBJ1-2; D is perhaps TRBD1 (5 bases). The V end was cut by 4 bases, the J end by 4 bases, with 7 bases between. CDR1 DFQATT and CDR2 SNEGSKA come from the germline V gene (reference sequence). The CDR3 extends over 11 amino acids. CDR3: CSAKTAYGYTF. The CDR3 DNA reads TGCAGTGCTAAGACAGCCTATGGCTACACCTTC.

Only one count was recorded for this clone. The J gene is TRBJ2-5, the V gene TRBV7-8; D gene unclear. The CDR3 sequence is 14 residues long. Trimming shortened V by 1 base and J by 1 base, and 7 bases separated the two germline ends. Germline V gene lookup returns CDR1 SGHVS and CDR2 FQNEAQ. CDR3 sequence reads: CASSLGAAQETQYF. The CDR3 nucleotides are TGTGCCAGCAGCTTAGGTGCCGCCCAAGAGACCCAGTACTTC.

The V and J genes are TRBV2 and TRBJ2-7; D not resolved. The CDR3 consists of 12 residues. Per the germline V gene, CDR1 is SNHLY and CDR2 is FYNNEI. Trimming shortened V by 4 bases and J by 4 bases, and 8 bases separated the two germline ends. The CDR3 DNA follows: TGTGCCAGCAGTGCCCTGAGGTACGAGCAGTACTTC. Amino acids: CASSALRYEQYF.

The rearrangement joins TRBV7-9 to TRBJ2-2; the D is unclear. There are 13 residues in the CDR3. From germline, CDR1 is SEHNR and CDR2 FQNEAQ (reference sequence). V lost 5 bases and J 2 bases, leaving 6 bases between the germline ends. CDR3 sequence: CASSRGNTGELFF. The CDR3 DNA reads as TGTGCCAGCAGCCGAGGCAACACCGGGGAGCTGTTTTTT.

The chain joins TRBV19 to TRBJ2-2; 8 nucleotides line up with TRBD2. The CDR3 consists of 16 residues. Trimming cost V 1 base and J 6 bases; bases outside gene matches: 7. Germline CDR1 and CDR2: LNHDA and SQIVND (reference sequence). The CDR3: CASSIGGLVSAGELFF. The CDR3 coding sequence is TGTGCCAGTAGTATAGGGGGACTAGTCTCTGCCGGGGAGCTGTTTTTT.

This clone was seen repeatedly, ten times or more. V and J are TRBV2 and TRBJ1-5; possible D gene TRBD1, 5 bases. V lost 5 bases, J lost 4 bases, and 15 bases lay in between. The germline CDR1 and CDR2 sequences are SNHLY and FYNNEI. The CDR3 has 15 amino acids. CDR3 sequence reads: CASSFHSGQNQPQHF. The CDR3 region has the DNA TGTGCCAGCAGTTTCCATTCGGGGCAAAATCAGCCCCAGCATTTT.

This clone was seen only once. The CDR3 spells CASGIAGGSTDTQYF. Written as DNA, the CDR3 is TGCGCCAGCGGCATAGCGGGGGGATCCACAGATACGCAGTATTTT. The chain joins TRBV5-1 to TRBJ2-3; 10 bases align to TRBD2. After removal of 7 bases from V and 2 bases from J, the junction contained 7 bases not matched to a gene. Germline-derived CDR1 and CDR2 are SGHRS and YFSETQ. CDR3 length: 15 residues.

This chain connects TRBV5-1 to TRBJ1-1; maybe TRBD1 (6 bases). V lost 0 bases and J lost 0, with 9 bases in between. Germline-derived CDR1 and CDR2 are SGHRS and YFSETQ. The CDR3 runs 15 residues. CDR3 in DNA: TGCGCCAGCAGCTTGGCAGGGGCACTGAACACTGAAGCTTTCTTT. This translates into CASSLAGALNTEAFF. The whole variable domain, remainder taken from reference TRBV5-1 and TRBJ1-1, is KAGVTQTPRYLIKTRGQQVTLSCSPISGHRSVSWYQQTPGQGLQFLFEYFSETQRNKGNFPGRFSGRQFSNSRSEMNVSTLELGDSALYLCASSLAGALNTEAFFGQGTRLTVV.

This clone was found a few times. This chain uses TRBV4-2 with TRBJ1-3; D not resolved. CDR3 length equals 15 residues. Per the germline V gene, CDR1 is LGHNA and CDR2 is YNFKEQ. Trimming shortened V by 4 bases and J by 0 bases, and 10 bases separated the two germline ends. The CDR3 coding sequence is TGTGCCAGCAGCCGGGAAGTGGTCTCTGGAAACACCATATATTTT. This encodes CASSREVVSGNTIYF.

The chain joins TRBV7-6 to TRBJ2-3; D possibly corresponds to TRBD1 (6 bases). Germline V CDR1 and CDR2: SGHVS, FNYEAQ. The CDR3 has 19 residues. The V end was cut by 5 bases, the J end by 7 bases, with 31 bases between. The CDR3 loop reads CASSPPLKRDTGVVYTQYF. The CDR3 bases are TGTGCCAGCAGCCCTCCCCTCAAGAGGGACACCGGGGTCGTATATACGCAGTATTTT.

This clone came up once. The rearrangement links TRBV20-1 to TRBJ2-2; 8 nucleotides agree with TRBD2. Per the germline V gene, CDR1 is DFQATT and CDR2 is SNEGSKA (reference sequence). V trimming: 3 bases; J trimming: 0 bases; junction bases outside the gene matches: 9. The CDR3 runs to 17 residues. CDR3 protein: CSASGPGGPANTGELFF. The CDR3 nucleotides are TGCAGTGCTAGTGGCCCGGGAGGGCCCGCGAACACCGGGGAGCTGTTTTTT.

The chain has TRBV7-8 and TRBJ1-1; D possibly corresponds to TRBD1 (5 bases). CDR3 length: 15 amino acids. Trimming took off 1 base at V and 1 base at J, with 10 bases between the two ends. Germline-derived CDR1 and CDR2 are SGHVS and FQNEAQ. CDR3 nucleotide sequence: TGTGCCAGCAGCTTAGTTCCAGGGCCGAACACTGAAGCTTTCTTT. Protein: CASSLVPGPNTEAFF.

The chain couples TRBV18 to TRBJ2-2; perhaps D is TRBD1 or TRBD2 (5 bases each). CDR3 length: 16 residues. Germline V CDR1 and CDR2: KGHSH, LQKENI. Trimming removed 4 bases at V and 2 bases at J, with 14 bases between. The CDR3 loop is CASSRFSGTNTGELFF. In DNA form, the CDR3 reads TGTGCCAGCTCACGCTTTTCTGGGACCAACACCGGGGAGCTGTTTTTT.

The chain combines TRBV5-8 with TRBJ1-2; possible D gene TRBD1, 5 bases. CDR1 SGHTS and CDR2 YDEGEE come from the germline V gene. Trimming left V 4 bases short and J 2 bases short, with 9 bases between. The CDR3 contains 13 residues. The CDR3 nucleotides read TGTGCCAGCAGCATATACAGGAACTATGGCTACACCTTC. Translated, it gives CASSIYRNYGYTF.

This chain joins TRBV7-9 and TRBJ1-6, with D uncertain. Germline V gene data show CDR1 as SEHNR and CDR2 as FQNEAQ (reference sequence). The CDR3 runs 17 residues. V was pared by 3 bases and J by 10 bases, with 22 bases between. In DNA form, the CDR3 reads TGTGCCAGCAGCTTTGTGACTGTGGGTCAAACCTTATCACCCCTCCACTTT. The encoded protein is CASSFVTVGQTLSPLHF. Supplemented by reference TRBV7-9 and TRBJ1-6, the full variable domain reads DTGVSQNPRHKITKRGQNVTFRCDPISEHNRLYWYRQTLGQGPEFLTYFQNEAQLEKSRLLSDRFSAERPKGSFSTLEIQRTEQGDSAMYLCASSFVTVGQTLSPLHFGNGTRLTVT.

The table lists this clone with a count of one. The rearrangement joins TRBV5-5 to TRBJ1-2, with D possibly TRBD1 on 6 matching bases. The CDR3 is 15 residues long. V was clipped by 4 bases and J by 4 bases, with 17 bases between them. The germline gives CDR1 SGHKS, CDR2 YYEKEE (reference sequence). CDR3 DNA: TGTGCCAGCAGCCTAACCAGACAGGATCTCTATGGCTACACCTTC. Amino acids: CASSLTRQDLYGYTF.

The chain carries TRBV5-1 and TRBJ2-6; D gene unclear. This CDR3 has 17 amino acids. The V end lost 1 base, the J end lost 0 bases, and 11 bases lay between the germline ends. The V gene's germline CDR1 is SGHRS and CDR2 YFSETQ. The CDR3 loop is CASSLMAWGSGANVLTF. The CDR3 bases are TGCGCCAGCAGCTTGATGGCATGGGGCTCTGGGGCCAACGTCCTGACTTTC.

The V and J genes are TRBV10-3 and TRBJ1-6; 9 bases are shared with TRBD1. Germline V gene lookup returns CDR1 ENHRY and CDR2 SYGVKD. The CDR3 length is 15 residues. V dropped 3 bases and J dropped 6; count of bases not matched to a gene: 3. CDR3 loop: CAISEQTGGNSPLHF. CDR3 coding DNA: TGTGCCATCAGTGAACAGACAGGGGGTAATTCACCCCTCCACTTT.

This clone was recorded once. CDR3 loop: CAIRGLAHEQFF. CDR3 bases: TGTGCCATCAGGGGACTAGCCCATGAGCAGTTCTTC. This chain connects TRBV10-3 to TRBJ2-1; 9 positions match TRBD2. J was trimmed by 8 bases and V by 6 bases; bases with no gene match: 2. The germline gives CDR1 ENHRY, CDR2 SYGVKD. CDR3 length equals 12 residues.